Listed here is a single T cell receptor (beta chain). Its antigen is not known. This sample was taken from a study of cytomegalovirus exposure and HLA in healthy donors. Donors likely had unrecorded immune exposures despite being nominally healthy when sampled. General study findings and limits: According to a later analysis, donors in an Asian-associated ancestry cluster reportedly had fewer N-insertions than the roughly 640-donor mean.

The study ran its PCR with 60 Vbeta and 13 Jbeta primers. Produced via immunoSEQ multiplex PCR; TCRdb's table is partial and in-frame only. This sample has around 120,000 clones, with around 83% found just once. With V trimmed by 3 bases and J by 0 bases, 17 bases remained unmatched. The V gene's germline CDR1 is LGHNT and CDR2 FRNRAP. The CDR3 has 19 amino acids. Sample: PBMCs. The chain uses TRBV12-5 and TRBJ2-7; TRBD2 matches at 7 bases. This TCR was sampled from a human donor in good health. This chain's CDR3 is CASGLLPGGGGRNSYEQYF. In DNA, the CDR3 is TGTGCTAGTGGTTTACTACCTGGTGGGGGGGGTCGGAACTCCTACGAGCAGTACTTC.